The 4 T cell receptor beta chains listed next were all sequenced from one sample in a study of preoperative IRX-2 immunotherapy in early breast cancer. Sequencing used immunoSEQ multiplex PCR; TCRdb keeps in-frame clones, though not all of them. The table records 30,000 to 45,000 clones, 65% to 90% of them present only once. Described treatment: preoperative locoregional IRX-2 cytokine immunotherapy. The sample here was lymph node tissue, taken after IRX-2 immunotherapy. The receptors were sampled from a human donor with breast cancer.

The CDR3 DNA reads as TGTGCCAGCAGTCCCTACAACAATGAGCAGTTCTTC. It specifies CASSPYNNEQFF. This chain uses TRBV6-8 with TRBJ2-1, with no clear D. Germline V CDR1 and CDR2: MNHGY, SAAAGT. The CDR3 consists of 12 residues. V dropped 5 bases and J dropped 5 bases, with 7 bases sitting between them.

V and J are TRBV7-2 and TRBJ1-1, with D perhaps matching TRBD1 (6 bases). CDR1 is SGHTA and CDR2 is FQGNSA in the germline V gene. The CDR3 is 13 residues long. Trimming removed 11 bases at V and 5 bases at J, with 18 bases between. The CDR3 protein is CAGRQARGTEAFF. The CDR3, as DNA: TGTGCCGGGCGACAGGCACGGGGGACTGAAGCTTTCTTT.

This chain connects TRBV14 to TRBJ2-1; D is perhaps TRBD2 (6 bases). Germline-derived CDR1 and CDR2 are SGHDN and FVKESK. CDR3 length: 18 amino acids. Trimming took off 0 bases at V and 1 base at J, with 16 bases between the two ends. The CDR3 loop reads CASSQDRRGRLSYNEQFF. The CDR3 DNA follows: TGTGCCAGCAGCCAAGACCGGCGGGGACGATTATCCTACAATGAGCAGTTCTTC.

The chain combines TRBV1 with TRBJ1-2; TRBD1, the table's D call, was not compared with the DNA. TRBV1 is described as a pseudogene. The CDR3 contains 17 residues. CDR3 coding DNA: TGCGCCAGCAGCCAGCCCGGGACAGGGGGCGGTAACTATGGCTACACCTTC. This encodes CASSQPGTGGGNYGYTF.